What follows describes a single T cell receptor (beta chain). This clone's antigen is unknown. There are no base qualities to consult, and no much larger clone falls within one base. Genomic DNA was isolated from the sorted cells so that the TCRbeta CDR3 region could be sequenced. The immunoSEQ Assay was used for sequencing of TCRbeta CDR3 regions. TCRdb limited this immuneACCESS table to in-frame rearrangements with V and J called. A share of clones is missing; checked studies link under half to unresolved V genes, and the rest is unexplained. For this sample there are approximately 17,000 clones; more than 75% appear just once. Of the sample, around 2.4% is held by the ten largest clones. The data originate from a study of OX40 agonist ivuxolimab in advanced cancers. Notes on the research overall: The costimulatory receptor OX40 (CD134) was targeted by ivuxolimab, a fully human IgG2 agonistic monoclonal antibody. Intravenous ivuxolimab was administered to patients every 2 weeks at six dose levels: 0.01, 0.1, 0.3, 1.5, 3 and 10 mg/kg. Of the approximately 50 dose-escalation patients, hepatocellular carcinoma was present in around 20, melanoma in around 15, renal cell carcinoma in 9 and head and neck cancer in 9. In the dose-escalation cohort, approximately 80% of patients were male, and the mean age was approximately 60 years with a range of roughly 23 to 79. Patients were allowed to have had prior anti-PD-1, anti-PD-L1 or anti-CTLA-4 therapy, and around 41% of the dose-escalation patients had previously received checkpoint inhibitors. Three dose-escalation patients achieved partial responses, one with hepatocellular carcinoma and two with cutaneous melanoma. Peripheral TCRbeta sequencing was intended to test whether TCR sequence diversity was altered and clonal T-cell expansion was caused by ivuxolimab. The paper describes the monotherapy dose-escalation part (N of about 50 patients) of the phase I trial of ivuxolimab.

On the study overall, not on this receptor specifically: Antigen specificity was not determined for the clonally expanded peripheral T cells. Low levels of normalized T-cell clonal expansion were also seen in some patients who did not respond. At doses of 0.1 to 3.0 mg/kg, clonal expansion of both CD4+ and CD8+ blood T cells was observed from baseline to week 6. After ivuxolimab, CD8+ T cells had more expanded clones than CD4+ T cells on average. In partial responders in the 0.1-3.0 mg/kg groups, normalized peripheral clonal expansion was found to be among the lowest, especially among CD8+ T cells.

The trial excluded patients who had a history of autoimmune disease or who were on systemic immunosuppression. Peripheral blood for TCR sequencing was drawn from every dose cohort at baseline, at cycle 4 day 1 and at cycle 7 day 1. The samples were taken from a phase I, first-in-human, multicenter, open-label dose-escalation trial of ivuxolimab. Adults with locally advanced or metastatic melanoma, renal cell carcinoma, hepatocellular carcinoma or head and neck squamous cell carcinoma were enrolled in the trial. Before TCR sequencing, CD4+ T cells and CD8+ T cells from peripheral blood were sorted into separate populations. The germline V gene encodes CDR1 LNHNV and CDR2 YYDKDF (reference sequence). Compared with germline, V lacks 1 base and J lacks 5 bases; bases without a gene match: 13. The CDR3 has 18 amino acids, counting the end cysteine and phenylalanine. The retained sequence is limited to the CDR3, 54 bases, with the frame set at the first base.

The receptor was isolated from an adult with an advanced solid tumor such as melanoma, head and neck, liver or kidney cancer. This chain is built from TRBV15 and TRBJ2-3; TRBD2 aligns with 9 central bases. Material: CD4+ or CD8+ T cells sorted from blood, obtained in a trial of the OX40 agonist ivuxolimab. The CDR3 reads as follows: CATSRALLAGSGGDTQYF. The DNA reads as follows: TGTGCCACCAGCAGAGCTTTGCTAGCGGGATCGGGGGGAGATACGCAGTATTTT.